This T cell receptor (beta chain) is from a study of response to subunit inactivated influenza vaccine (dated by TCRdb to 2016 to 2019). Regarding the complete study: Deep quantitative profiling of the T cell receptor repertoire was used in the study to follow responses to a trivalent subunit inactivated influenza vaccine. Broad study findings and their caveats: According to the authors, only a limited number of new T cells may be recruited by each seasonal influenza vaccination.

Trimming accounts for 4 bases at V and 11 bases at J, while the number of junction bases matched to no gene is 4. Including the terminal cysteine and phenylalanine, the CDR3 comprises 13 residues. CDR3 DNA is the only sequence kept; it has 39 bases, read in frame from the first base. Library preparation employed RT-PCR. For sequencing, an Illumina HiSeq 2500 was employed. Using fastp at Q25 and MiXCR, TCRdb reprocessed the public reads and kept productive beta chains. CDR3 protein duplicates are merged, each entry listing the most common genes and DNA. In all, the sample holds roughly 520,000 distinct CDR3 sequences, and 25% of those were seen once. The top ten hold 1.5% to 2% of the sample. Only a few counts were recorded for this clonotype. Its recognized antigen is unknown. Base qualities are not at hand, and no much larger clone is one base apart.

Rearrangement joined TRBV12-3 or TRBV12-4 to TRBJ2-1; the central 11 bases match TRBD2. Source: CD4+ T cells sorted from PBMCs, taken more than 4 days after vaccination. The TCR comes from a man aged 50 or older who received an inactivated influenza vaccine. Donor details come from another sample of the same person, matched by shared clones. The CDR3 reads as follows: CASSSSGGPKQFF. In nucleotides, the sequence is TGTGCCAGCAGTTCTAGCGGGGGGCCCAAGCAGTTCTTC.